Listed here are 5 T cell receptor beta chains from one sample, sequenced in a study of blood T cell repertoires in COVID-19. Profiling relied on immunoSEQ multiplex PCR, and the TCRdb table lists in-frame clones only, not all of them. Among some 170,000 clones listed, around nine tenths were seen once. The sequenced sample consisted of peripheral blood. These TCRs come from an older woman with COVID-19, enrolled during active disease.

DNA of the CDR3: TGTGCCAGCAGCCGCGACTACCTAGCGAACACCGGGGAGCTGTTTTTT. Protein sequence: CASSRDYLANTGELFF. The chain carries TRBV5-4 and TRBJ2-2, with a tentative D call TRBD2 (5 bases). Trimming removed 4 bases from V and 0 bases from J, with 13 bases in between. This CDR3 region has 16 residues. Per the germline V gene, CDR1 is SGHNT and CDR2 is YYREEE (reference sequence).

This rearrangement joins TRBV7-9 to TRBJ1-4; tentative D call: TRBD1 (6 bases). Trimming pared 7 bases from V and 6 bases from J, leaving 18 bases between. The CDR3 extends over 15 amino acids. Germline V gene data show CDR1 as SEHNR and CDR2 as FQNEAQ (reference sequence). DNA for the CDR3: TGTGCCAGCATACAAAACAGGGAAGAGGATGAAAAACTGTTTTTT. Translated, it gives CASIQNREEDEKLFF. The whole variable domain, filled in from reference TRBV7-9 and TRBJ1-4, reads DTGVSQNPRHKITKRGQNVTFRCDPISEHNRLYWYRQTLGQGPEFLTYFQNEAQLEKSRLLSDRFSAERPKGSFSTLEIQRTEQGDSAMYLCASIQNREEDEKLFFGSGTQLSVL.

The chain's CDR3 is CASSGDRGAGELFF. CDR3 nucleotides: TGTGCCAGCAGCGGGGACCGGGGGGCCGGGGAGCTGTTTTTT. V is TRBV7-2 and J is TRBJ2-2, with 7 bases identical to TRBD2. The germline gives CDR1 SGHTA, CDR2 FQGNSA. Unmatched junction bases numbered 6, after V lost 5 bases and J lost 6 bases. CDR3 length equals 14 residues.

CDR3 amino acids: CASSTLPTSTDTQYF. CDR3 bases: TGCGCCAGCAGCACCCTACCAACTAGCACAGATACGCAGTATTTT. The V and J genes are TRBV4-1 and TRBJ2-3; no clear D gene. The CDR3 loop spans 15 amino acids. Germline CDR1 MGHRA, CDR2 YSYEKL. The V end was cut by 5 bases, the J end by 0 bases, with 12 bases between.

The V call is TRBV30, the J call TRBJ2-7; 8 nucleotides align to TRBD2. Germline lookup yields CDR1 GTSNPN and CDR2 SVGIG (reference sequence). V shed 5 bases and J 0 bases; nucleotides not matched to a gene: 3. The CDR3 consists of 13 residues. The CDR3 loop reads CAWLAGGSYEQYF. The CDR3 DNA is TGTGCCTGGCTCGCGGGAGGCTCCTACGAGCAGTACTTC.